This entry lists 26 T cell receptor beta chains sequenced from one sample in a study of T cells in women clearing cervical HPV infection (dated by TCRdb to 2016 to 2019). Receptor libraries were prepared by the immunoSEQ multiplex PCR assay. Drawn from immuneACCESS, this table holds only the in-frame rearrangements with V and J called that TCRdb kept. Clones are partly lost; checked studies trace under half to an unresolved V gene and leave the rest unexplained. This sample's table carries about 40,000 clones. The ten largest clones add up to around 5.5% of the sample. Sequencing used blood buffy coat. Receptor source: a woman aged 18 to 75 with a cervical HPV16 infection that either progressed to CIN3+ or cleared (not recorded which).

A note on this clone: The read ends 3 residues early relative to the CDR3; the germline J gene fills the gap. This chain uses TRBV19 with TRBJ2-4; TRBD1 agrees at 10 bases. The CDR3 runs 14 residues. Germline-derived CDR1 and CDR2 are LNHDA and SQIVND (reference sequence). The CDR3 sequence is CASSPDRGPGGQYF. The sequenced CDR3 bases are TGTGCCAGTAGTCCTGACAGGGGGCCAGGTGGT.

As to this clone: The CDR3 end is not reached by the read, which stops 3 residues before it; the germline J gene fills it in. The V and J genes are TRBV5-6 and TRBJ2-7, with 8 positions matching TRBD2. The V segment lost 1 base and the J segment 4 bases; nucleotides outside the gene matches: 4. The CDR3 has 14 residues. Germline lookup yields CDR1 SGHDT and CDR2 YYEEEE. The covered CDR3 bases are TGTGCCAGCAGCTTGAGGACTAGCTGGTACGAG. Translating gives CASSLRTSWYE. The full CDR3 protein reads CASSLRTSWYEQYF.

With regard to this clone: From the germline J gene comes the end of the CDR3, since the read stops 3 residues before it. The chain joins TRBV5-5 to TRBJ2-7; perhaps TRBD1 as D (5 bases). The CDR3 contains 14 residues. CDR1 is SGHKS and CDR2 is YYEKEE in the germline V gene (reference sequence). Deletions cut 2 bases from V and 2 bases from J, with 11 bases between. This CDR3 is CASSFWGRTYEQYF. CDR3 bases read: TGTGCCAGCAGCTTTTGGGGCAGAACCTACGAG.

As concerns this clone: The germline gene is not matched at one end of the junction; a read error may be the cause. Coverage ceases 3 residues before the CDR3 finishes, and the germline J gene fills in the end. This rearrangement joins TRBV4-2 to TRBJ2-4; 7 bases are a match to TRBD1. The length of the CDR3 is 13 residues. The V gene's germline CDR1 is LGHNA and CDR2 YNFKEQ. The chain's CDR3 is CASSQDRSINQYF. Partial CDR3 DNA: TGCGCCAGCAGCCAGGACAGGAGTATAAAT.

Remarks on this clone: Sequencing ends 3 residues short of the CDR3 end; the germline J gene provides the rest. The chain combines TRBV5-1 with TRBJ2-5; possible D gene TRBD1, 6 bases. CDR1 and CDR2 from the germline V gene are SGHRS and YFSETQ. The CDR3 has 13 amino acids. The CDR3 DNA, read in part, is TGCGCCAGCGGGGATGGGGGCACAGATACC. Translating gives CASGDGGTDT. The whole CDR3 region reads CASGDGGTDTQYF.

Regarding this clone: Read data end 3 residues before the CDR3 end; the end is taken from the germline J gene. Other DNA sequences in the sample encode the same CDR3. The chain has TRBV29-1 and TRBJ2-7; 7 bases are shared with TRBD1. Germline V gene sequence: CDR1 SQVTM, CDR2 ANQGSEA. V shed 4 bases and J 5 bases; nucleotides not matched to a gene: 2. The CDR3 is 11 amino acids. CDR3 bases read: TGCAGCGTTGGACAGGGAAACGAG. Translating gives CSVGQGNE. The full CDR3 reads CSVGQGNEQYF.

To note about this clone: The read finishes 3 residues shy of the CDR3 end, and the germline J gene is used to complete it. The chain recombines TRBV19 with TRBJ1-2; TRBD1 matches at 8 bases. The CDR3 loop spans 14 amino acids. Germline CDR1 LNHDA, CDR2 SQIVND (reference sequence). Trimming at V came to 6 bases and at J to 3 bases, leaving 6 bases not matched to a gene. CDR3 DNA (partial): TGTGCCAGTAGAGACAGGGGTTGGGACTATGGC. It specifies CASRDRGWDYG. The CDR3, in full, reads CASRDRGWDYGYTF.

Of note for this clone: The read stops 3 residues short of the end of the CDR3; the missing end is completed from the germline J gene. The chain has TRBV20-1 and TRBJ2-7; 9 bases fit TRBD1. CDR3 size: 14 residues. Trimming took 5 bases from V and 4 from J; bases not matched to a gene: 9. The germline CDR1 and CDR2 sequences are DFQATT and SNEGSKA (reference sequence). CDR3 region: CSARSRGQGYEQYF. The DNA read from the CDR3 is TGCAGTGCTCGTAGTCGGGGACAGGGTTACGAG.

Concerning this clone itself: The sequenced fragment ends 3 residues before the CDR3 boundary, so the rest is inferred from the germline J gene. The chain uses TRBV6-1 and TRBJ1-1; no firm D call. In germline, CDR1 is MNHNS, CDR2 SASEGT. V lost 3 bases, J lost 1 base, and 6 bases lay in between. The CDR3 is 13 residues long. The CDR3 DNA, read in part, is TGTGCCAGCAGTGATCGGGGGAACACTGAA. Residues: CASSDRGNTE. Given in full, the CDR3 is CASSDRGNTEAFF.

With regard to this clone: The read finishes 3 residues shy of the CDR3 end, and the germline J gene is used to complete it. The V and J genes are TRBV15 and TRBJ2-7; 13 bases line up with TRBD2. Germline CDR1 LNHNV, CDR2 YYDKDF (reference sequence). The trim removed 4 bases at V and 3 bases at J, leaving 6 bases unmatched. CDR3 length equals 16 residues. CDR3: CATSIELAGGNYEQYF. The CDR3 bases that were read are TGTGCCACCAGCATAGAACTAGCGGGAGGGAACTACGAG.

Concerning this clone itself: The read ends 3 residues early relative to the CDR3; the germline J gene fills the gap. The chain recombines TRBV10-3 with TRBJ2-7, with 7 bases aligning to TRBD1. With V trimmed by 5 bases and J by 0 bases, 4 bases remained unmatched. The CDR3 runs 14 residues. Germline loops: CDR1 ENHRY, CDR2 SYGVKD. The DNA read from the CDR3 is TGTGCCATCAGTTTAAACAGGGGCTCCTACGAG. Translation: CAISLNRGSYE. The complete CDR3 reads CAISLNRGSYEQYF.

CDR3 residues: CASSLSRRGGKREGRSEQFF. CDR3 bases read: TGTGCCAGCAGTTTAAGTCGGCGGGGGGGAAAGCGGGAGGGCCGGAGTGAG. The chain joins TRBV28 to TRBJ2-1; the match to TRBD2 covers 10 bases. The CDR3 extends 3 residues past the end of the read, so its final part is completed from the germline J gene. Germline V gene lookup returns CDR1 MDHEN and CDR2 SYDVKM. The V gene end was trimmed by 2 bases and the J gene end by 9 bases; junction bases not matched to a gene: 22. CDR3 length: 20 amino acids.

CDR3 protein: CASSLDRGREKLFF. The part of the CDR3 DNA that was read is TGTGCCAGCAGCTTGGACAGGGGTAGGGAAAAA. This chain connects TRBV7-2 to TRBJ1-4; 9 bases map to TRBD1. The CDR3 extends 3 residues past the end of the read, so its final part is completed from the germline J gene. Germline V gene lookup returns CDR1 SGHTA and CDR2 FQGNSA. Losses at the gene ends were 3 bases for V and 8 bases for J; bases not matched to a gene: 4. The CDR3 is made up of 14 amino acids. The variable domain in full, completed from reference TRBV7-2 and TRBJ1-4, reads GAGVSQSPSNKVTEKGKDVELRCDPISGHTALYWYRQSLGQGLEFLIYFQGNSAPDKSGLPSDRFSAERTGGSVSTLTIQRTQQEDSAVYLCASSLDRGREKLFFGSGTQLSVL.

On this clone itself: From the germline J gene comes the end of the CDR3, since the read stops 3 residues before it. V and J are TRBV30 and TRBJ1-2; D ambiguous. Trimming removed 0 bases at V and 6 bases at J, with 11 bases between. The CDR3 is 13 residues long. Germline CDR1 GTSNPN, CDR2 SVGIG (reference sequence). The sequenced part of the CDR3 DNA is TGTGCCTGGAGTGTTTGGCAGGAGAATGGC. Translation: CAWSVWQENG. The entire CDR3 reads CAWSVWQENGYTF. The complete variable domain, with remaining parts taken from reference TRBV30 and TRBJ1-2, reads SQTIHQWPATLVQPVGSPLSLECTVEGTSNPNLYWYRQAAGRGLQLLFYSVGIGQISSEVPQNLSASRPQDRQFILSSKKLLLSDSGFYLCAWSVWQENGYTFGSGTRLTVV.

Turning to this clone: The read ends 3 residues before the CDR3 terminus; that terminus is restored from the germline J gene. V gene TRBV30 combines with J gene TRBJ2-3; D ambiguous. CDR1 is GTSNPN, CDR2 SVGIG, per germline (reference sequence). With 2 bases removed from V and 4 bases from J, the gap between germline ends came to 10 bases. CDR3 length: 13 amino acids. The CDR3: CAWSSLRPDTQYF. The covered CDR3 bases are TGTGCCTGGAGTTCCCTCAGGCCAGATACG. The variable domain in full, completed from reference TRBV30 and TRBJ2-3, reads SQTIHQWPATLVQPVGSPLSLECTVEGTSNPNLYWYRQAAGRGLQLLFYSVGIGQISSEVPQNLSASRPQDRQFILSSKKLLLSDSGFYLCAWSSLRPDTQYFGPGTRLTVL.

The DNA read from the CDR3 is TGTGCCAGCTCACCAACTCCGGGACAGGGACCC. Encoded protein: CASSPTPGQGP. The whole CDR3 reads CASSPTPGQGPQHF. The genes are TRBV18 and TRBJ1-5, with 9 nucleotides matching TRBD1. The CDR3 goes on 3 residues after the read ends, and that part is filled in from the germline J gene. The CDR3 runs 14 residues. Germline CDR1 reads KGHSH; CDR2 reads LQKENI.

On this clone: Sequencing ends 3 residues short of the CDR3 end; the germline J gene provides the rest. This sequence joins TRBV7-9 and TRBJ1-1, with D uncertain. Germline assignment: CDR1 SEHNR and CDR2 FQNEAQ (reference sequence). This CDR3 has 15 amino acids. With 1 base removed from V and 2 bases from J, the gap between germline ends came to 11 bases. The sequenced part of the CDR3 DNA is TGTGCCAGCAGCTTAGATCCGGGGAGAAACACTGAA. It encodes CASSLDPGRNTE. The whole CDR3 region reads CASSLDPGRNTEAFF.

On this clone: From the germline J gene comes the end of the CDR3, since the read stops 3 residues before it. The V call is TRBV19, the J call TRBJ1-5, with no clear D. Germline V gene data show CDR1 as LNHDA and CDR2 as SQIVND (reference sequence). CDR3 length equals 13 residues. V lost 5 bases and J 8 bases, leaving 13 bases between the germline ends. Partial CDR3 DNA: TGTGCCAGTAGTGCGCAACAGCAAAAGCCC. Protein: CASSAQQQKP. The whole CDR3 protein reads CASSAQQQKPQHF.

Note on this clone: Coverage ceases 3 residues before the CDR3 finishes, and the germline J gene fills in the end. The chain carries TRBV2 and TRBJ2-1, with D possibly being TRBD1 (6 bases). There are 11 residues in the CDR3. In germline, CDR1 is SNHLY, CDR2 FYNNEI. V was shortened by 6 bases and J by 7 bases, with 7 bases between the two germline ends. Partial CDR3 DNA: TGTGCCAGCAGCAGGGGAAATGAG. This gives the protein CASSRGNE. The whole CDR3 reads CASSRGNEQFF. The variable domain in full, completed from reference TRBV2 and TRBJ2-1, reads EPEVTQTPSHQVTQMGQEVILRCVPISNHLYFYWYRQILGQKVEFLVSFYNNEISEKSEIFDDQFSVERPDGSNFTLKIRSTKLEDSAMYFCASSRGNEQFFGPGTRLTVL.

Worth noting for this clone: The read comes to an end 3 residues before the CDR3 does, leaving the germline J gene to fill in the end. V gene TRBV30 combines with J gene TRBJ2-2, with D possibly TRBD1 on 5 matching bases. CDR3 length: 15 residues. The germline CDR1 and CDR2 sequences are GTSNPN and SVGIG (reference sequence). CDR3 bases read: TGTGCCTTGCTCGCGGACACCCTTTTATATTCGCCG. This codes for CALLADTLLYSP. The full CDR3 is CALLADTLLYSPLFF.

For this clone: The sequence runs out 3 residues before the end of the CDR3; the remainder is reconstructed from the germline J gene. The chain carries TRBV7-2 and TRBJ2-7; D is unresolved. The CDR3 sequence is 11 residues long. Trimming stripped 5 bases from V and 3 bases from J, with 5 bases between. The V gene's germline CDR1 is SGHTA and CDR2 FQGNSA. The sequenced part of the CDR3 DNA is TGTGCCAGCAGCGGCTTCTACGAG. Protein sequence: CASSGFYE. The entire CDR3 protein reads CASSGFYEQYF. Full variable domain (rest looked up from reference TRBV7-2 and TRBJ2-7): GAGVSQSPSNKVTEKGKDVELRCDPISGHTALYWYRQSLGQGLEFLIYFQGNSAPDKSGLPSDRFSAERTGGSVSTLTIQRTQQEDSAVYLCASSGFYEQYFGPGTRLTVT.

Notes on this clone: The CDR3 end falls 3 residues outside the read, so it is completed with the germline J gene. The chain links TRBV5-1 to TRBJ1-3; unclear D gene. This CDR3 comprises 14 residues. Germline CDR1 and CDR2: SGHRS and YFSETQ. V was shortened by 4 bases and J by 0 bases, with 8 bases between the two germline ends. The CDR3 sequence: CASSMQSSGNTIYF. The sequenced part of the CDR3 DNA is TGCGCCAGCAGCATGCAGAGCTCTGGAAACACC.

Points on this clone: The read ends 3 residues shy of where the CDR3 ends; the end is completed using the germline J gene. The chain joins TRBV30 to TRBJ2-3, with 11 nucleotides matching TRBD2. With 0 bases clipped from V and 2 bases from J, the junction kept 4 bases outside the gene matches. The CDR3 is 16 amino acids. The germline V gene has CDR1 GTSNPN and CDR2 SVGIG (reference sequence). CDR3 protein: CAWSVLAGATTDTQYF. The part of the CDR3 DNA that was read is TGTGCCTGGAGTGTACTAGCGGGAGCCACCACAGATACG.

In regard to this clone: The CDR3 end lies 3 residues beyond the end of the read and is filled in from the germline J gene. V gene TRBV11-2 combines with J gene TRBJ2-2; D gene uncertain. Germline V gene sequence: CDR1 SGHAT, CDR2 FQNNGV. The length of the CDR3 is 14 residues. Trimming cost V 7 bases and J 2 bases, with 11 bases left between them. Here the CDR3 reads CASKGPINTGELFF. CDR3 bases read: TGTGCCAGCAAAGGGCCGATAAACACCGGGGAG.

Worth noting for this clone: Read data end 3 residues before the CDR3 end; the end is taken from the germline J gene. The rearrangement joins TRBV30 to TRBJ2-4; possibly TRBD2 for D (6 bases). The CDR3 is 15 residues long. Germline CDR1 and CDR2: GTSNPN and SVGIG (reference sequence). The DNA read from the CDR3 is TGTGCCTGGAGTGGGTTGGGGGACTTATGGGATGGT. Encoded protein: CAWSGLGDLWDG. The CDR3 reads in full as CAWSGLGDLWDGQYF.

On this clone: From the germline J gene comes the end of the CDR3, since the read stops 3 residues before it. V and J are TRBV11-2 and TRBJ2-1; D is tentatively TRBD1 or TRBD2 (5 bases each). The V gene lost 2 bases and the J gene lost 6 bases, with 14 bases spanning the gap. The CDR3 runs 15 residues. CDR1 is SGHAT, CDR2 FQNNGV, per germline. Partial CDR3 DNA: TGTGCCAGCAGCTTACGACAGAGGGTTGGCAATGAG. This gives the protein CASSLRQRVGNE. The full CDR3 is CASSLRQRVGNEQFF.